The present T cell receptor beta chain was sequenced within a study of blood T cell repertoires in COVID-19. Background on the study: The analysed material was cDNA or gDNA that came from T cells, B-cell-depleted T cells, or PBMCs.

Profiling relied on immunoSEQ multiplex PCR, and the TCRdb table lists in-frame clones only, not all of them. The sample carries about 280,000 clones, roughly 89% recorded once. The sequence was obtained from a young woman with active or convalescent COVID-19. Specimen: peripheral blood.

CDR3 bases: TGTGCCAGCAGCCCTACAGGCCTGAACACCGGGGAGCTGTTTTTT. This gives the protein CASSPTGLNTGELFF. The chain is built from TRBV7-9 and TRBJ2-2; possible D gene TRBD1, 5 bases. CDR3 size: 15 residues. Trimming shortened V by 5 bases and J by 1 base, and 11 bases separated the two germline ends. Germline V CDR1 and CDR2: SEHNR, FQNEAQ (reference sequence).